A single sample is the source of the 32 T cell receptor beta chains below, sequenced in a study of blood T cell repertoires in COVID-19. Measured with immunoSEQ multiplex PCR; TCRdb has only the in-frame clones, and not every one. The sample shows fewer than 200,000 clones, 75% to 80% of them seen only once. Sequencing was carried out using peripheral blood. The receptors stem from a woman between 50 and 59 years old with active or convalescent COVID-19.

The chain uses TRBV2 and TRBJ1-2; D possibly corresponds to TRBD1 (6 bases). Looked up from germline, CDR1 is SNHLY and CDR2 is FYNNEI. The CDR3 has 14 residues. Trimming took 4 bases from V and 5 from J, leaving 14 bases between them. CDR3 DNA: TGTGCCAGCAGTGGGGGACAAACTATTTATGGCTACACCTTC. The encoded protein is CASSGGQTIYGYTF.

As DNA, the CDR3 is TGTGCCAGCTCACTACAACCGAACTCCTATAATTCACCCCTCCACTTT. Translating it yields CASSLQPNSYNSPLHF. This chain uses TRBV18 with TRBJ1-6; D unclear. The CDR3 runs 16 residues. The germline V and J ends were trimmed by 4 bases and 0 bases, with 10 bases remaining between them. CDR1 KGHSH and CDR2 LQKENI come from the germline V gene. The full variable domain, with the rest looked up from reference TRBV18 and TRBJ1-6, is NAGVMQNPRHLVRRRGQEARLRCSPMKGHSHVYWYRQLPEEGLKFMVYLQKENIIDESGMPKERFSAEFPKEGPSILRIQQVVRGDSAAYFCASSLQPNSYNSPLHFGNGTRLTVT.

This sequence joins TRBV7-2 and TRBJ1-3; D may be TRBD1 (5 bases). The CDR3 has 16 amino acids. Germline CDR1 SGHTA, CDR2 FQGNSA. With 2 bases removed from V and 4 bases from J, the gap between germline ends came to 15 bases. CDR3 in amino acids: CASSLRSSGLGNTIYF. The CDR3 DNA follows: TGTGCCAGCAGCTTAAGGTCGTCAGGGCTAGGAAACACCATATATTTT. Looking up the rest from reference TRBV7-2 and TRBJ1-3 gives the full variable domain: GAGVSQSPSNKVTEKGKDVELRCDPISGHTALYWYRQSLGQGLEFLIYFQGNSAPDKSGLPSDRFSAERTGGSVSTLTIQRTQQEDSAVYLCASSLRSSGLGNTIYFGEGSWLTVV.

The sample holds a few counts of this clone. This CDR3 is CASSERTGTSYEQYF. In nucleotides, the CDR3 is TGTGCCAGCAGTGAAAGGACAGGGACCTCCTACGAGCAGTACTTC. The rearrangement joins TRBV2 to TRBJ2-7, with 8 bases aligning to TRBD1. The germline V gene has CDR1 SNHLY and CDR2 FYNNEI. The trim removed 2 bases at V and 0 bases at J, leaving 3 bases unmatched. CDR3 length: 15 amino acids.

The V gene is TRBV11-3, the J gene TRBJ2-1; 8 nucleotides match TRBD2. The CDR3 has 15 amino acids. Germline CDR1 reads SGHNT; CDR2 reads YENEEA. J lost 0 bases, V lost 3 bases, and 1 base had no gene match. CDR3 residues: CASSFGRGSYNEQFF. CDR3 DNA sequence: TGTGCCAGCAGCTTCGGGAGGGGCTCCTACAATGAGCAGTTCTTC.

CDR3 nucleotide sequence: TGCGCCAGCGCGGAGGGGCGGGGAGGCTACACCTTC. This encodes CASAEGRGGYTF. The V and J genes are TRBV5-1 and TRBJ1-2; possibly TRBD1 for D (5 bases). The CDR3 loop spans 12 amino acids. Looked up from germline, CDR1 is SGHRS and CDR2 is YFSETQ. With 7 bases removed from V and 8 bases from J, the gap between germline ends came to 15 bases.

The CDR3 reads CASSQGGSGLFF. In DNA form, the CDR3 reads TGTGCCAGCAGCCAAGGCGGCAGCGGACTGTTTTTT. The chain combines TRBV3-1 (or the pseudogene TRBV3-2) with TRBJ1-4, with D uncertain. With 1 base removed from V and 13 bases from J, the gap between germline ends came to 10 bases. The CDR3 length is 12 residues. Germline values: CDR1 LGHDT, CDR2 YNNKEL (reference sequence).

The CDR3 reads CASKGGRGNNQPQHF. The DNA of the CDR3 is TGTGCCAGCAAAGGCGGCAGGGGGAATAATCAGCCCCAGCATTTT. J is TRBJ1-5 and V is TRBV6-5; 7 nucleotides line up with TRBD1. Trimming cost V 7 bases and J 4 bases; bases outside gene matches: 10. The CDR3 length is 15 residues. CDR1 is MNHEY and CDR2 is SVGAGI in the germline V gene.

V usage is TRBV4-2 and J usage is TRBJ1-2; tentatively, D is TRBD1 (5 bases). Germline V gene sequence: CDR1 LGHNA, CDR2 YNFKEQ. CDR3 length equals 14 residues. Deletions cut 4 bases from V and 4 bases from J, with 13 bases between. CDR3 DNA sequence: TGTGCCAGCAGCCGAGAGGCGGGGGGCTATGGCTACACCTTC. Residues: CASSREAGGYGYTF.

This sequence joins TRBV30 and TRBJ1-1; no firm D call. V lost 0 bases, J lost 3 bases, and 8 bases lay in between. Germline V gene data show CDR1 as GTSNPN and CDR2 as SVGIG (reference sequence). There are 13 residues in the CDR3. CDR3 DNA sequence: TGTGCCTGGAGTGTAAACGGAGACACTGAAGCTTTCTTT. This encodes CAWSVNGDTEAFF.

This rearrangement joins TRBV6-5 to TRBJ1-6; D gene unclear. The CDR3 has 12 amino acids. Germline CDR1 is MNHEY and CDR2 is SVGAGI. The V gene lost 5 bases and the J gene lost 8 bases, with 7 bases spanning the gap. CDR3 in amino acids: CASSMGDSPLHF. For the CDR3, the DNA is TGTGCCAGCAGTATGGGCGATTCACCCCTCCACTTT.

V gene TRBV3-1 (or the pseudogene TRBV3-2) combines with J gene TRBJ2-3; 10 positions match TRBD2. Germline CDR1 LGHDT, CDR2 YNNKEL (reference sequence). Trimming removed 5 bases from V and 1 base from J; junction bases left unmatched: 9. The CDR3 length is 17 residues. CDR3 in amino acids: CASSARKSGRGTDTQYF. The DNA of the CDR3 is TGTGCCAGCAGCGCGCGGAAGAGCGGGAGGGGCACAGATACGCAGTATTTT.

This clone came up once. With a much larger clone just one base away, this may be a read error. This chain links TRBV7-9 with TRBJ1-1; possible D gene TRBD1, 6 bases. Trimming took off 4 bases at V and 3 bases at J, with 9 bases between the two ends. The CDR3 contains 13 residues. Germline CDR1 reads SEHNR; CDR2 reads FQNEAQ (reference sequence). CDR3 sequence (DNA): TGTGCCAGCAGCTCTACAGGGCACACTGAAGCTTTCTTT. This codes for CASSSTGHTEAFF.

The chain couples TRBV29-1 to TRBJ1-5; 8 bases line up with TRBD1. CDR3 length equals 13 residues. V lost 6 bases, J lost 5 bases, and 6 bases stayed unmatched. Per germline, CDR1 SQVTM and CDR2 ANQGSEA. Here the CDR3 DNA reads TGCAGCGTAGTACAGGGGGGGGATCAGCCCCAGCATTTT. Protein product: CSVVQGGDQPQHF. The full variable domain, completed using reference TRBV29-1 and TRBJ1-5, is SAVISQKPSRDICQRGTSLTIQCQVDSQVTMMFWYRQQPGQSLTLIATANQGSEATYESGFVIDKFPISRPNLTFSTLTVSNMSPEDSSIYLCSVVQGGDQPQHFGDGTRLSIL.

CDR3 sequence reads: CASSYGQYEQYF. The CDR3 DNA reads as TGTGCCAGCAGCTATGGACAGTACGAGCAGTACTTC. V usage is TRBV11-2 and J usage is TRBJ2-7; maybe TRBD1 (6 bases). Per germline, CDR1 SGHAT and CDR2 FQNNGV. V was cut by 4 bases and J by 4 bases, with 8 bases left in between. The CDR3 totals 12 residues.

The chain combines TRBV6-5 with TRBJ1-6; possibly TRBD1 for D (5 bases). CDR1 is MNHEY and CDR2 is SVGAGI in the germline V gene. V was trimmed by 10 bases and J by 9 bases, leaving 16 bases between them. The CDR3 has 13 amino acids. CDR3 loop: CATSGRGSSPLHF. In nucleotides, the CDR3 is TGTGCCACCTCCGGGAGGGGCAGTTCACCCCTCCACTTT.

This clone occurred once. This chain connects TRBV2 to TRBJ2-5; D is perhaps TRBD2 (5 bases). The CDR3 loop spans 13 amino acids. Germline V CDR1 and CDR2: SNHLY, FYNNEI. The V and J ends lost 7 bases and 0 bases respectively, with 9 bases between them. This CDR3 reads CASTSGYQETQYF. The CDR3 DNA is TGTGCCAGCACCTCGGGGTACCAAGAGACCCAGTACTTC. Looking up the rest from reference TRBV2 and TRBJ2-5 gives the full variable domain: EPEVTQTPSHQVTQMGQEVILRCVPISNHLYFYWYRQILGQKVEFLVSFYNNEISEKSEIFDDQFSVERPDGSNFTLKIRSTKLEDSAMYFCASTSGYQETQYFGPGTRLLVL.

V and J are TRBV7-9 and TRBJ2-1; 10 positions agree with TRBD2. CDR3 length: 15 amino acids. The V gene's germline CDR1 is SEHNR and CDR2 FQNEAQ (reference sequence). The junction had 2 bases not matched to a gene; V was cut back by 2 bases and J by 4 bases. CDR3 in amino acids: CASSLRTSGYNEQFF. The CDR3 bases are TGTGCCAGCAGCTTAAGGACTAGCGGATACAATGAGCAGTTCTTC.

This chain joins TRBV18 and TRBJ2-5, with 9 bases lining up with TRBD1. Trimming took 6 bases from V and 4 from J; bases not matched to a gene: 15. CDR1 is KGHSH and CDR2 is LQKENI in the germline V gene. The CDR3 length is 17 residues. DNA of the CDR3: TGTGCCAGCTCTCCCACCTATACAGGGGGCCTGGGAGAGACCCAGTACTTC. Its protein is CASSPTYTGGLGETQYF.

The CDR3 protein is CASSLANGGRRGAKNIQYF. The CDR3 DNA reads as TGTGCCAGCAGCTTAGCGAATGGCGGGAGGCGGGGAGCCAAAAACATTCAGTACTTC. The chain employs TRBV7-9 and TRBJ2-4; 8 bases agree with TRBD2. With V trimmed by 0 bases and J by 0 bases, 10 bases remained unmatched. Germline V gene data show CDR1 as SEHNR and CDR2 as FQNEAQ (reference sequence). The CDR3 contains 19 residues. Combining the CDR3 with reference TRBV7-9 and TRBJ2-4 gives the whole variable domain DTGVSQNPRHKITKRGQNVTFRCDPISEHNRLYWYRQTLGQGPEFLTYFQNEAQLEKSRLLSDRFSAERPKGSFSTLEIQRTEQGDSAMYLCASSLANGGRRGAKNIQYFGAGTRLSVL.

V is TRBV6-5 and J is TRBJ1-2; maybe TRBD1 (5 bases). The CDR3 spans 14 residues. V shed 2 bases and J shed 3 bases, with 10 bases lying between them. Germline CDR1 reads MNHEY; CDR2 reads SVGAGI. The CDR3 is CASSYEVRDYGYTF. As DNA, the CDR3 is TGTGCCAGCAGTTACGAGGTCAGGGACTATGGCTACACCTTC.

This chain connects TRBV29-1 to TRBJ2-3; TRBD1 matches 7 bases. The V gene end was trimmed by 5 bases and the J gene end by 4 bases; junction bases not matched to a gene: 9. The CDR3 is made up of 14 amino acids. The V gene's germline CDR1 is SQVTM and CDR2 ANQGSEA. CDR3 protein: CSVYPPTGSDTQYF. The CDR3 region has the DNA TGCAGCGTTTATCCTCCGACAGGGTCAGATACGCAGTATTTT.

The sample holds a few counts of this clone. The chain uses TRBV29-1 and TRBJ2-7; 9 bases agree with TRBD2. Unmatched junction bases numbered 14, after V lost 7 bases and J lost 7 bases. The germline V gene encodes CDR1 SQVTM and CDR2 ANQGSEA. This CDR3 contains 14 residues. The CDR3 DNA follows: TGCAGCGCCCGGGGGGGTAGCGGGGGTGAAGAGCAGTACTTC. This sequence encodes CSARGGSGGEEQYF.

V is TRBV5-1 and J is TRBJ1-2, with D hard to call. This CDR3 region has 15 residues. Between the trimmed V and J ends, which lost 0 bases and 3 bases, there was a span of 12 bases. Germline values: CDR1 SGHRS, CDR2 YFSETQ. The CDR3 protein is CASSLETGNYYGYTF. CDR3 in DNA: TGCGCCAGCAGCTTGGAGACGGGAAATTACTATGGCTACACCTTC.

This sequence joins TRBV13 and TRBJ2-5; 7 bases align to TRBD1. This CDR3 comprises 15 residues. V shed 5 bases, J shed 5 bases, and the junction held 11 bases outside the gene matches. Per germline, CDR1 PRHDT and CDR2 FYEKMQ (reference sequence). DNA for the CDR3: TGTGCCAGCAGCCCACCGACAGGGAACGGGGAGACCCAGTACTTC. Amino acids: CASSPPTGNGETQYF.

The chain is built from TRBV7-8 and TRBJ1-5, with TRBD1 as a possible D gene (6 bases). Deletions cut 5 bases from V and 0 bases from J, with 17 bases between. CDR3 length: 17 residues. CDR1 is SGHVS and CDR2 is FQNEAQ in the germline V gene. CDR3 nucleotide sequence: TGTGCCAGCAGCCCCACACCGGGACACGATAGCAATCAGCCCCAGCATTTT. It specifies CASSPTPGHDSNQPQHF. Drawing the rest from reference TRBV7-8 and TRBJ1-5, the complete variable domain is GAGVSQSPRYKVAKRGQDVALRCDPISGHVSLFWYQQALGQGPEFLTYFQNEAQLDKSGLPSDRFFAERPEGSVSTLKIQRTQQEDSAVYLCASSPTPGHDSNQPQHFGDGTRLSIL.

The chain combines TRBV2 with TRBJ2-2; perhaps TRBD2 as D (7 bases). Germline assignment: CDR1 SNHLY and CDR2 FYNNEI. This CDR3 spans 14 amino acids. Between the trimmed V and J ends, which lost 6 bases and 3 bases, there was a span of 11 bases. The CDR3 nucleotides are TGTGCCAGCAGGGGCGGGGGCCACACCGGGGAGCTGTTTTTT. It is translated as CASRGGGHTGELFF.

J is TRBJ1-6 and V is TRBV5-1, with D possibly being TRBD1 (5 bases). This CDR3 contains 16 residues. Trimming removed 0 bases from V and 4 bases from J, with 11 bases in between. Germline V gene data show CDR1 as SGHRS and CDR2 as YFSETQ. CDR3 bases: TGCGCCAGCAGCTTGGGACAGCTAGATTATAATTCACCCCTCCACTTT. This gives the protein CASSLGQLDYNSPLHF.

The chain is built from TRBV28 and TRBJ1-3; D ambiguous. V lost 6 bases to trimming and J lost 2 bases, with 8 bases between them. CDR1 is MDHEN, CDR2 SYDVKM, per germline. This CDR3 is 13 amino acids long. The CDR3 DNA reads TGTGCCAGCAGCCCCCCCGCTGGAAACACCATATATTTT. Translated: CASSPPAGNTIYF. The complete variable domain, with remaining parts taken from reference TRBV28 and TRBJ1-3, reads DVKVTQSSRYLVKRTGEKVFLECVQDMDHENMFWYRQDPGLGLRLIYFSYDVKMKEKGDIPEGYSVSREKKERFSLILESASTNQTSMYLCASSPPAGNTIYFGEGSWLTVV.

The V call is TRBV3-1 (or the pseudogene TRBV3-2), the J call TRBJ1-1; D gene unclear. V was pared by 0 bases and J by 1 base, with 12 bases between. Germline CDR1 LGHDT, CDR2 YNNKEL (reference sequence). This CDR3 is 16 amino acids long. The CDR3 is CASSQESSRPNTEAFF. Here the CDR3 DNA reads TGTGCCAGCAGCCAAGAATCGTCCAGGCCGAACACTGAAGCTTTCTTT.

This clone has a single count. CDR3 DNA: TGTGCCAGCAGCCCTAGAATAGGGGCCTCTGGAAACACCATATATTTT. Translation: CASSPRIGASGNTIYF. V gene TRBV7-8 combines with J gene TRBJ1-3; D perhaps matches TRBD1 (5 bases). This CDR3 contains 16 residues. Germline loops: CDR1 SGHVS, CDR2 FQNEAQ. The ends were cut back, 5 bases at V and 0 bases at J, with 14 bases in the middle.

This clone is medium-sized within its sample. This rearrangement joins TRBV7-2 to TRBJ2-3; TRBD2 agrees at 7 bases. CDR3 size: 15 residues. The J segment lost 6 bases and the V segment lost 5 bases, leaving 11 bases of the junction unmatched. CDR1 and CDR2 from the germline V gene are SGHTA and FQGNSA. CDR3 coding DNA: TGTGCCAGCAGCCCCGGACTAGGGGCCTCGGATACGCAGTATTTT. Amino acid sequence: CASSPGLGASDTQYF.